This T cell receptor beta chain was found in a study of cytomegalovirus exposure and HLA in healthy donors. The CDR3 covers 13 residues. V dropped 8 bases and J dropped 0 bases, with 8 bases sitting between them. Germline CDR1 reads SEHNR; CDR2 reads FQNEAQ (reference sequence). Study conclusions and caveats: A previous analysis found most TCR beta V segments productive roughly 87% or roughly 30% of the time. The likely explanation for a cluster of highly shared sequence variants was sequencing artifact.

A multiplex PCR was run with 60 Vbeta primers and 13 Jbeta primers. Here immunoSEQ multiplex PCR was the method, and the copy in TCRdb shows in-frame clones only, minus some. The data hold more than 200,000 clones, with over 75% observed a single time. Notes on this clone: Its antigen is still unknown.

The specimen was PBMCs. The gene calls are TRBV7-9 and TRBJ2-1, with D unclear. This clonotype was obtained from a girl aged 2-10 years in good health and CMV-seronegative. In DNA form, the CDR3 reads TGTGCCAGCGGCCGGAGCTCCTACAATGAGCAGTTCTTC. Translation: CASGRSSYNEQFF.